Listed here is a single TCR beta chain. The trim removed 9 bases at V and 5 bases at J, leaving 16 bases unmatched. This CDR3 region has 16 residues. The germline V gene encodes CDR1 LNHDA and CDR2 SQIVND (reference sequence). This sample is drawn from a study of cytomegalovirus exposure and HLA in healthy donors. 60 Vbeta and 13 Jbeta primers were used in PCR. TCRdb's table, derived via immunoSEQ multiplex PCR, lists solely in-frame clones and lacks some. The data contain approximately 220,000 clones, approximately 88% of them singletons. The chain has TRBV19 and TRBJ1-5; 7 nucleotides agree with TRBD1. This TCR derives from a boy younger than 10 in good health and CMV-seronegative. The sequencing input was PBMCs. CDR3 residues: CASSRIPGQRDQPQHF. In DNA, the CDR3 is TGTGCCAGCTCGAGAATTCCGGGACAGAGAGATCAGCCCCAGCATTTT.